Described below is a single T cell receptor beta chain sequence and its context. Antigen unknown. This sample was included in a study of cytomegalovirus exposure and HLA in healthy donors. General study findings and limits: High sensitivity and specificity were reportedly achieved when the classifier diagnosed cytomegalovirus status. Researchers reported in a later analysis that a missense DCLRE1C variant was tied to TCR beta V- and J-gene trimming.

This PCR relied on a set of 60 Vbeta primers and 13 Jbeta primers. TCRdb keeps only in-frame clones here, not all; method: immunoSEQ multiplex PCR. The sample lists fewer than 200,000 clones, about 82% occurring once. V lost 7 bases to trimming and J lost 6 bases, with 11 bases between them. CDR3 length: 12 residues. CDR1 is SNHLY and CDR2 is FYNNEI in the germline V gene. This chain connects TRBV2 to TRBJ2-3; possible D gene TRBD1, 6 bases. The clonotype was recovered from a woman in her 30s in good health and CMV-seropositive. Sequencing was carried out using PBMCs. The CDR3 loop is CASKRDTDTQYF. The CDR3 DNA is TGTGCCAGCAAGAGGGACACCGATACGCAGTATTTT.